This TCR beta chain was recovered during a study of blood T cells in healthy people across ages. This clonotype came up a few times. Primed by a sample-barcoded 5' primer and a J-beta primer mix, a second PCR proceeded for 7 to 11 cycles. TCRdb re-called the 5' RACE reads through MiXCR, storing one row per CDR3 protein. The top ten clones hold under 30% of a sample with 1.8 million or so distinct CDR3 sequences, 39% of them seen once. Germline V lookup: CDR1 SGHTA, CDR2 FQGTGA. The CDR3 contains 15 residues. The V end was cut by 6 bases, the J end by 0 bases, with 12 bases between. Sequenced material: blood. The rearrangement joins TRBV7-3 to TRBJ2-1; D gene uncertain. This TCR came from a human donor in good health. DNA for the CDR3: TGTGCCAGCAGGTCGACTGGCAGCTCCTACAATGAGCAGTTCTTC. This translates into CASRSTGSSYNEQFF.